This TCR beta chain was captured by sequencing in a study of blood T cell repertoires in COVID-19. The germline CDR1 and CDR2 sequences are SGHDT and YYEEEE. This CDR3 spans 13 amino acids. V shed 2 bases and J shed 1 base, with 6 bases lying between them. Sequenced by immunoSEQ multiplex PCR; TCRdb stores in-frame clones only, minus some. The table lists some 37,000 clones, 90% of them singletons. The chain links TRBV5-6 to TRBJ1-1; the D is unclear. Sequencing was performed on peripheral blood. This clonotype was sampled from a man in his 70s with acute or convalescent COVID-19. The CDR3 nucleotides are TGTGCCAGCAGCTTTTCACAGAACACTGAAGCTTTCTTT. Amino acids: CASSFSQNTEAFF. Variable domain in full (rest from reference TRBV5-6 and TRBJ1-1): DAGVTQSPTHLIKTRGQQVTLRCSPKSGHDTVSWYQQALGQGPQFIFQYYEEEERQRGNFPDRFSGHQFPNYSSELNVNALLLGDSALYLCASSFSQNTEAFFGQGTRLTVV.